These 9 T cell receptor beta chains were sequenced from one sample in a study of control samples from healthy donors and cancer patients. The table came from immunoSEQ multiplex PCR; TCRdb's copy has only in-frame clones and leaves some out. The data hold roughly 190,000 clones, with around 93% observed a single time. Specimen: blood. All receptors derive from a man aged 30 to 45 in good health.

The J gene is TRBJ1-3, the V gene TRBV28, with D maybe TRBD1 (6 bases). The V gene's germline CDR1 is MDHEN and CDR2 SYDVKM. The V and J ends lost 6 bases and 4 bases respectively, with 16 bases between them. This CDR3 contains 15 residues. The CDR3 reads CASSDLQGAGNTIYF. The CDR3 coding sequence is TGTGCCAGCAGCGACCTACAGGGAGCCGGAAACACCATATATTTT.

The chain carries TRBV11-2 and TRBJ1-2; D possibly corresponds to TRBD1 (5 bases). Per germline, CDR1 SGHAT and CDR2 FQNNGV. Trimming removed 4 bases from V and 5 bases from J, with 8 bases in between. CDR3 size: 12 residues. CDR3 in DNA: TGTGCCAGCAGCTACGACAGATATGGCTACACCTTC. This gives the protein CASSYDRYGYTF.

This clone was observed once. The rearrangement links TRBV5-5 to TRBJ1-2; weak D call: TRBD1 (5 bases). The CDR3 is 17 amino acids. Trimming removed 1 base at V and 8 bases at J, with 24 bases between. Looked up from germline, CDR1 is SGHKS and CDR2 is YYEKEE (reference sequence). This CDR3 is CASSLSVPGRPPEGYTF. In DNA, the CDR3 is TGTGCCAGCAGCTTGTCTGTTCCGGGACGTCCCCCGGAGGGCTACACCTTC.

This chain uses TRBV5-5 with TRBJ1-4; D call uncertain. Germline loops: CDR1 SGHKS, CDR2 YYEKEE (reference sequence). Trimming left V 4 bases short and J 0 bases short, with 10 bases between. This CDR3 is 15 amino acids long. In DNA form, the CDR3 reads TGTGCCAGCAGCACCGGACCTACAACTAATGAAAAACTGTTTTTT. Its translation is CASSTGPTTNEKLFF.

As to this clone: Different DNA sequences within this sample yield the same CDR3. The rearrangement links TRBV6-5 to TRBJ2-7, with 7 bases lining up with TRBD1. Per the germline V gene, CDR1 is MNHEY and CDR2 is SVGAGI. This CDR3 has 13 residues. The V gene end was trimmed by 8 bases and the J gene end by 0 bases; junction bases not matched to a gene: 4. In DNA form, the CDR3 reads TGTGCCAGCGGAACAGGGGTCTCCTACGAGCAGTACTTC. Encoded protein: CASGTGVSYEQYF.

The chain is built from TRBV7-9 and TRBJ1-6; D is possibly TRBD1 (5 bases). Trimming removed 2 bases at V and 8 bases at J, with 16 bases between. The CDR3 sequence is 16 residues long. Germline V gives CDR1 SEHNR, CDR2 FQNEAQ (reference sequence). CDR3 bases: TGTGCCAGCAGCTTAATTTCAGGGAGGTTTGATTCACCCCTCCACTTT. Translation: CASSLISGRFDSPLHF. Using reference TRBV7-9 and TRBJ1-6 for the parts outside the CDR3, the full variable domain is DTGVSQNPRHKITKRGQNVTFRCDPISEHNRLYWYRQTLGQGPEFLTYFQNEAQLEKSRLLSDRFSAERPKGSFSTLEIQRTEQGDSAMYLCASSLISGRFDSPLHFGNGTRLTVT.

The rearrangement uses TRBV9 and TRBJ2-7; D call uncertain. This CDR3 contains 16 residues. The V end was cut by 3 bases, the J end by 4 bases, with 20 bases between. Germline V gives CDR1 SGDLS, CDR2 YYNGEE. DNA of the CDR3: TGTGCCAGCAGCGCCGGTGCTTTGGATTCCCCATACGAGCAGTACTTC. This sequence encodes CASSAGALDSPYEQYF.

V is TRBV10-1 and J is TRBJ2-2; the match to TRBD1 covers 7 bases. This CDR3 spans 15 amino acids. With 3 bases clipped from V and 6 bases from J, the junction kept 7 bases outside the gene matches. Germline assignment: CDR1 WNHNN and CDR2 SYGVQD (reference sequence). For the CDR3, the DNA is TGCGCCAGCAGTGACAGGGGGATTGGGGCCGGGGAGCTGTTTTTT. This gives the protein CASSDRGIGAGELFF.

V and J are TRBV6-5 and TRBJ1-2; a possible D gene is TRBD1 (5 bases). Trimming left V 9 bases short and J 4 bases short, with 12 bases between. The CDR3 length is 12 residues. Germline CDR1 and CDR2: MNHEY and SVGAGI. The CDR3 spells CARGGPGYGYTF. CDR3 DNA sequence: TGTGCCAGGGGGGGTCCCGGCTATGGCTACACCTTC.